This T cell receptor (beta chain) was sequenced in a study of Ad26.COV2.S vaccination and SARS-CoV-2 variants. Study-level information: Recipients of Ad26.COV2.S got it intramuscularly, once or twice 56 days apart.

Only in-frame clones appear in the TCRdb table, and some are missing; sequencing was by immunoSEQ multiplex PCR. Of hundreds of thousands of clones in the sample, 65% to 90% were seen once. Study results and caveats: It was found that vaccine and placebo recipients had similar non-spike TCR breadth.

The treatment is: some 20 received Ad26.COV2.S at low or high dose, single or two shots; about 5 received placebo; per-sample allocation not given. The investigators took samples on day 63 after the first vaccine or placebo injection. The vaccine antigen was prefusion-stabilized Wuhan SARS-CoV-2 spike. Germline V gene sequence: CDR1 SGHTA, CDR2 FQGNSA. There are 13 residues in the CDR3. A remark on this clone: As yet, its antigen is unknown. Germline is not matched at one junction end, which may reflect a read error.

The chain joins TRBV7-2 to TRBJ1-3; D call uncertain. The receptor comes from a person between 18 and 65 years old who received the Ad26.COV2.S COVID-19 vaccine or a placebo. The specimen was peripheral blood, collected in a trial of Ad26.COV2.S vaccine versus placebo. The CDR3 DNA is TGTGCCAGCAGTTTAGACAATAAGTACACCATATATTTT. Residues: CASSLDNKYTIYF.